This record covers a single T cell receptor (beta chain). Its cognate antigen has yet to be identified. The sample holds no much larger clone one base away, and base qualities are not on file. TCRbeta CDR3 regions were amplified from genomic DNA by means of the immunoSEQ Assay, a bias-controlled multiplex PCR. The original methods were these. Nucleated cell counts per sample were estimated from amplification of reference gene primers within the assay. Sequence reads were collapsed and filtered to measure the absolute abundance of every unique TCRbeta CDR3 rearrangement. For each sample, productive Simpson clonality was calculated as the square root of Simpson's diversity index over productive rearrangements. Held by TCRdb, this immuneACCESS table contains in-frame sequences only and omits some clones. Under half of the omission traces to an unresolved V gene where checked; the cause of the rest is unknown. From that table come the V and J calls and clone size; the DNA was used to work out D and trimming. Present in this sample are around 270,000 clones, roughly nine tenths of which were seen just once. Roughly 9.8% of the sample is in the top ten clones.

The trim is 0 bases for V and 6 bases for J, with a gap of 15 bases between the germline ends. The CDR3 contains 15 residues, cysteine and phenylalanine counted. Solely the CDR3 DNA is kept, with 45 bases framed from the first base. The data are from a study of blood T cell repertoires in COVID-19 (dated by TCRdb to the early 2020s). A note on the overall study: Samples from collaborators originated in the United States, Italy and Spain and spanned both the acute and convalescent phases of COVID-19. The prospective study material was composed of cDNA or gDNA derived from T cells, B-cell-depleted T cells, or PBMCs. Deeply sampled blood TCRbeta repertoires from subjects exposed to, actively infected with, or recovered from COVID-19 were included in the dataset. The repertoires were released in a freely available public database intended as a resource for research on the immune response to SARS-CoV-2. Samples were obtained from the ongoing ImmuneRACE study (first 160 participants) and from roughly 1,300 subjects provided by 6 global collaborators. Sample metadata almost always included a de-identified subject ID, COVID-19 status, age in years and sex. HLA class I and class II types, where available, came from metadata supplied by the sample provider rather than from assay-based typing. Points the paper makes about the study in general: How much clinical and demographic metadata was included differed by source and by participant, and the metadata was provided uncurated.

Another Seattle source contributed samples from volunteer blood donors who had recovered from COVID-19. Each collaborating institution followed its own protocols to collect whole blood in K2EDTA tubes. Collaborator samples were shipped for TCRbeta analysis as frozen whole blood, isolated PBMCs, or DNA extracted from either sample type. This chain is built from TRBV23-1 and TRBJ2-7; the D gene is perhaps TRBD1, on 6 matching bases. TRBV23-1 is sorted into the ORF group, with uncertain function. The sample consisted of peripheral blood. The clonotype originates from a man aged 40-50 years who had recovered from COVID-19. The DNA sequence follows: TGCGCCAGCAGTCAATCCGACCAAGGGGGTACCGAGCAGTACTTC. It specifies CASSQSDQGGTEQYF.